This TCR beta chain was captured in a study of blood T cells in healthy people across ages. Aged about 6 to 95, donors were systemically healthy Caucasians from Russia. The CDR3 is 13 residues long. CDR1 and CDR2 (germline): DFQATT, SNEGSKA (reference sequence). V lost 1 base and J lost 6, with 13 bases in between. Combining a sample-barcoded 5' primer with a J-beta primer mix, a second PCR ran for roughly 6 to 11 cycles. TCRdb fed the 5' RACE reads into MiXCR, producing one record per CDR3 protein. This table has more than 600,000 distinct CDR3 sequences, 20% to 25% appearing once. This sample was shared with a second study, whose subject was T cells of mothers and their children.

V is TRBV20-1 and J is TRBJ2-7; the D gene is possibly TRBD1 (6 bases). The TCR was taken from a boy between 10 and 17 years old in good health. Material for sequencing was blood. DNA for the CDR3: TGCAGTGCTAGAGTGCCAGGGGATGCCGAGCAGTACTTC. This codes for CSARVPGDAEQYF.